The source of this T cell receptor beta chain is a study of shared clonotypes between healthy human individuals. Deep level was the assay's run setting. Sequencing was performed with immunoSEQ multiplex PCR; in TCRdb, only in-frame clones are kept and a portion is missing. The profile covers over a million clones, with roughly 96% appearing a single time and roughly 1.2% taken by the ten largest. Trimming left V 0 bases short and J 3 bases short, with 7 bases between. CDR3 size: 13 residues. The germline gives CDR1 SGHNT, CDR2 YYREEE (reference sequence). As regards this clone: Other DNA sequences in this sample translate to the same CDR3.

V and J are TRBV5-4 and TRBJ2-7; perhaps TRBD1 as D (6 bases). This clonotype was sampled from a young man in good health. The sample taken for sequencing was naive CD4+ T cells sorted from blood. Subset meaning: CD45RA+ positively selected. The CDR3 protein is CASSLVDSYEQYF. The CDR3 nucleotides read TGTGCCAGCAGCTTGGTGGACAGCTACGAGCAGTACTTC.